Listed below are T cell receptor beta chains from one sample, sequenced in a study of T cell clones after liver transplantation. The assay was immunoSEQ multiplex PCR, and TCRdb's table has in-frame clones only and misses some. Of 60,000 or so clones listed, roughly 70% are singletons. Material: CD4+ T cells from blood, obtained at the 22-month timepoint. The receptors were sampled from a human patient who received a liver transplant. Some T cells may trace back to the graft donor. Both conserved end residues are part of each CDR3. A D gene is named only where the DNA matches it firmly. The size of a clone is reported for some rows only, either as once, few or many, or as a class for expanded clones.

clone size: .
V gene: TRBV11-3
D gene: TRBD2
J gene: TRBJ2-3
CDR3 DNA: TGTGCCAGCAGCATTAGCGGGGGAGGCGATACGCAGTATTTT
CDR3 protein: CASSISGGGDTQYF

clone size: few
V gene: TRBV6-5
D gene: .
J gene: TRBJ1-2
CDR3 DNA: TGTGCCAGCGGACCTTTCGGCTATGGCTACACCTTC
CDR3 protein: CASGPFGYGYTF

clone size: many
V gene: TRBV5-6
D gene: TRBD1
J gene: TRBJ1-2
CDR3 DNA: TGTGCCAGCAGCCGGGACAGGCAAAACTATGGCTACACCTTC
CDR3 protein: CASSRDRQNYGYTF

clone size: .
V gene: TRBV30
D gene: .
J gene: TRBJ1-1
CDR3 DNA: TGTGCCTGGAGTGTACCGTGGGGCCAGATGAACACTGAAGCTTTCTTT
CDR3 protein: CAWSVPWGQMNTEAFF

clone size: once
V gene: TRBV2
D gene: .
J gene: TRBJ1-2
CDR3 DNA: TGTGCCAGCAGTGCTGTGGCCGATGCAGTAGTGAGTGGCTACACCTTC
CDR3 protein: CASSAVADAVVSGYTF

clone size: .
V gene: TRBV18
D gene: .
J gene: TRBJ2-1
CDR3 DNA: TGTGCCAGCTCACGCAATACTACAGGATCCTACAATGAGCAGTTCTTC
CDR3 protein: CASSRNTTGSYNEQFF

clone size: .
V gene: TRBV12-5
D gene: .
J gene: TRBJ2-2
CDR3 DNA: TGTGCTAGTGGTCCAGGGAGCCCCGGGGAGCTGTTTTTT
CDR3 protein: CASGPGSPGELFF

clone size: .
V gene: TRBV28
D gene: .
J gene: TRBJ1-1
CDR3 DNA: TGTGCCAGCAGTTTAACAGAAGGAGCTTTCTTT
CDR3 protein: CASSLTEGAFF

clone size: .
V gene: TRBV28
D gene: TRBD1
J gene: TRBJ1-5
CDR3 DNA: TGTGCCACCTCGACAGGGTGGAATCAGCCCCAGCATTTT
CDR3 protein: CATSTGWNQPQHF

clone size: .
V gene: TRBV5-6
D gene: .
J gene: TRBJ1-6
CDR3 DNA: TGTGCCAGCAGCTGGAGGACAGACTATAATTCACCCCTCCACTTT
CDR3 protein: CASSWRTDYNSPLHF

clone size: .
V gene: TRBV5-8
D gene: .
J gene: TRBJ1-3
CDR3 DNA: TGTGCCAGCCGCCGCGGGGGGCCAGGAAACACCATATATTTT
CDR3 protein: CASRRGGPGNTIYF

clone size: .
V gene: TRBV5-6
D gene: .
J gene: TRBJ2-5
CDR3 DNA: TGTGCCAGCACCCAAACCCCGACAGGTCAAGAGACCCAGTACTTC
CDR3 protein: CASTQTPTGQETQYF

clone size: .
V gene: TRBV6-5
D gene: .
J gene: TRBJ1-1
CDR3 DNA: TGTGCCAGCAGTTTCACGGGGAACACTGAAGCTTTCTTT
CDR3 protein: CASSFTGNTEAFF

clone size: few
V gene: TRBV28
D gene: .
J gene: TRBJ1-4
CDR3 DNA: TGTGCCAGCATACCGACTGCAACTAATGAAAAACTGTTTTTT
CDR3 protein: CASIPTATNEKLFF

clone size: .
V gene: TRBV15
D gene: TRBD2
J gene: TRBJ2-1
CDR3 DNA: TGTGCCACCAGGGCGGGGGGGGACAATGAGCAGTTCTTC
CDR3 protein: CATRAGGDNEQFF

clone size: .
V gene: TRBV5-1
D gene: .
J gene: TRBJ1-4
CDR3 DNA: TGCGCCAGCAGCGCTGATGGGGGAGGGAATGAAAAACTGTTTTTT
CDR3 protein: CASSADGGGNEKLFF

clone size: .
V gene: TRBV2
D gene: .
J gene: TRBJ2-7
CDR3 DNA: TGTGCCAGCAGTGTCCGCGGGGTCTACGAGCAGTACTTC
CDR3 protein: CASSVRGVYEQYF

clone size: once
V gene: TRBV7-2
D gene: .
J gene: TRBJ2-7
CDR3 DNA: TGTGCCAGCAGAACGGCGGGACCCGTCTACGAGCAGTACTTC
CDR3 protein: CASRTAGPVYEQYF

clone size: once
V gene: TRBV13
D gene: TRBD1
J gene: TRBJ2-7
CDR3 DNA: TGTGCCAGCAGCGCCGGGGACAGGGCGGTGTACGAGCAGTACTTC
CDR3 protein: CASSAGDRAVYEQYF

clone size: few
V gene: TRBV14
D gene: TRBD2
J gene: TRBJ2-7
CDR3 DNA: TGTGCCAGCAGCCAAGAACTAGCGGCAGGGCAGTACTTC
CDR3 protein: CASSQELAAGQYF

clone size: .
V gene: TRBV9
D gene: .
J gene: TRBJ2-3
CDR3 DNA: TGTGCCAGCAGCGTATACGGAGGGCCCCTAAGCACAGATACGCAGTATTTT
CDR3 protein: CASSVYGGPLSTDTQYF

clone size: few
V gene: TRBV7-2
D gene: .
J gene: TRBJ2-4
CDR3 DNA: TGTGCCAGCAGCCCACAGGGTCTTAAAAACATTCAGTACTTC
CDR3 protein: CASSPQGLKNIQYF

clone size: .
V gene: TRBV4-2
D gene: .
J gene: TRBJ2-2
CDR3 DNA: TGTGCCAGCAGCCAACCCCTCCGGCTGGGGACCGGGGAGCTGTTTTTT
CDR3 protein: CASSQPLRLGTGELFF

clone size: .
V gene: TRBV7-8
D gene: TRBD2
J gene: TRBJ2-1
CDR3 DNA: TGTGCCAGCAGCCCCCGAGTAGCGGGGGCTAATGAGCAGTTCTTC
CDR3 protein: CASSPRVAGANEQFF

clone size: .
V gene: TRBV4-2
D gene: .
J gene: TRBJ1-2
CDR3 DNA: TGTGCCAGCAGCCAAACGGACCGATATGGCTACACCTTC
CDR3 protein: CASSQTDRYGYTF

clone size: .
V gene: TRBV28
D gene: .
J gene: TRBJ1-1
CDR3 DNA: TGTGCCAGCAGTATTCACACTGAAGCTTTCTTT
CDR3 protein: CASSIHTEAFF